This T cell receptor (beta chain) appears in the sequencing data of a study of blood T cell repertoires in COVID-19. Germline lookup yields CDR1 MDHEN and CDR2 SYDVKM. Unmatched junction bases numbered 4, after V lost 5 bases and J lost 1 base. The CDR3 is 14 amino acids. Profiled with immunoSEQ multiplex PCR; TCRdb holds only in-frame clones, not every one. Seen here are about 280,000 clones, roughly 85% observed once, and the top ten hold around 2.3%. Two negative PCRs, clearance, or symptom resolution had been documented for recovered Cohort 3 donors. The sequenced sample was PBMCs or T cells enriched from blood (not recorded which). This clonotype was sampled from a woman in her forties or fifties who had recovered from COVID-19. This sequence joins TRBV28 and TRBJ1-2; 7 bases map to TRBD1. Here the CDR3 reads CASSARQGNYGYTF. CDR3 in DNA: TGTGCCAGCAGTGCCCGACAGGGTAACTATGGCTACACCTTC.